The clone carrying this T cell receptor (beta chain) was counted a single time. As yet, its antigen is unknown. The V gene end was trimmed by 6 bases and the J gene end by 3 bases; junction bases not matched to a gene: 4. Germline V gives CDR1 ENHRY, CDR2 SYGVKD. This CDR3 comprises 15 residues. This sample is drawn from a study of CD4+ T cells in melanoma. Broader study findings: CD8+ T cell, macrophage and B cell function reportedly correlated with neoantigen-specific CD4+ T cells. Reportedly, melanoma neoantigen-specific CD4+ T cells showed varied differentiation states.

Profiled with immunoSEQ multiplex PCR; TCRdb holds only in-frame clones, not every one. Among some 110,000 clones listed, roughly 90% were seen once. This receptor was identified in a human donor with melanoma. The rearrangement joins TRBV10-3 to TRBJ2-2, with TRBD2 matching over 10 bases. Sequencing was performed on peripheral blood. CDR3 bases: TGTGCCATCAGCAGACTAGCGGGCGACACCGGGGAGCTGTTTTTT. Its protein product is CAISRLAGDTGELFF.